Following are 10 T cell receptor beta chains from one sample sequenced in a study of blood T cell repertoires in COVID-19 (dated by TCRdb to 2020 to 2021). The library came from the immunoSEQ multiplex PCR assay. The table was pulled from immuneACCESS by TCRdb, which kept in-frame rearrangements only. Such tables lose some clones; where checked, under half of the loss comes from unresolved V genes, and the rest has no known cause. The sample records fewer than 130,000 clones, 65% to 90% of which are singletons. The ten largest clones add up to about 15% of the sample. Sequencing was carried out using peripheral blood. The receptors were gathered from a woman aged 60-70 years with acute or convalescent COVID-19.

This chain uses TRBV11-2 with TRBJ1-5, with TRBD1 matching over 7 bases. Germline CDR1 is SGHAT and CDR2 is FQNNGV. This CDR3 is 17 amino acids long. The V and J ends lost 0 bases and 0 bases, in that order; junction bases with no gene match: 5. The CDR3 sequence: CASSLDPSGGSNQPQHF. In DNA form, the CDR3 reads TGTGCCAGCAGCTTAGATCCGTCAGGGGGTAGCAATCAGCCCCAGCATTTT.

This clone is a singleton in its sample. The chain recombines TRBV3-1 (or the pseudogene TRBV3-2) with TRBJ2-2, with unresolved D. CDR1 is LGHDT and CDR2 is YNNKEL in the germline V gene (reference sequence). Trimming left V 0 bases short and J 6 bases short, with 11 bases between. This CDR3 region has 15 residues. The CDR3 nucleotides are TGTGCCAGCAGCCAAGACAGTGCGAGGTCCGGGGAGCTGTTTTTT. It encodes CASSQDSARSGELFF.

J is TRBJ1-5 and V is TRBV5-4; D gene uncertain. The V gene lost 1 base and the J gene lost 1 base, with 9 bases spanning the gap. Germline lookup yields CDR1 SGHNT and CDR2 YYREEE (reference sequence). The CDR3 consists of 15 residues. The CDR3 protein is CASSLNGVSNQPQHF. The CDR3 DNA reads TGTGCCAGCAGCTTGAACGGAGTGAGCAATCAGCCCCAGCATTTT.

This chain uses TRBV4-1 with TRBJ2-2; no clear D. Germline CDR1 reads MGHRA; CDR2 reads YSYEKL. V lost 4 bases and J 2 bases, leaving 14 bases between the germline ends. The CDR3 runs to 16 residues. The CDR3, as DNA: TGCGCCAGCAGCCCCCAGGATGTAACTAACACCGGGGAGCTGTTTTTT. This sequence encodes CASSPQDVTNTGELFF.

The chain combines TRBV29-1 with TRBJ1-1, with 8 bases lining up with TRBD1. The CDR3 loop spans 13 amino acids. Germline values: CDR1 SQVTM, CDR2 ANQGSEA. After removal of 5 bases from V and 7 bases from J, the junction contained 9 bases not matched to a gene. CDR3 loop: CSVTLTGEGEAFF. For the CDR3, the DNA is TGCAGCGTTACCTTGACAGGGGAGGGTGAAGCTTTCTTT.

In DNA form, the CDR3 reads TGTGCCAGCAGTGAGAGCGGGGTCACCCCCCATGGCTACACCTTC. Translation: CASSESGVTPHGYTF. The rearrangement joins TRBV25-1 to TRBJ1-2, with no clear D. Trimming took off 3 bases at V and 6 bases at J, with 17 bases between the two ends. CDR1 MGHDK and CDR2 SYGVNS come from the germline V gene. This CDR3 contains 15 residues.

The chain uses TRBV21-1 and TRBJ1-1. TRBV21-1 is recorded as a pseudogene. The CDR3 is 21 amino acids. The CDR3 protein is CASSKWPPRGTTSVVNTEAFF. As DNA, the CDR3 is TGTGCCAGCAGCAAATGGCCGCCGCGGGGGACCACTTCGGTGGTGAACACTGAAGCTTTCTTT.

The chain joins TRBV28 to TRBJ2-1; D perhaps matches TRBD2 (5 bases). Trimming cost V 5 bases and J 6 bases, with 14 bases left between them. From germline, CDR1 is MDHEN and CDR2 SYDVKM. The CDR3 spans 14 residues. In DNA form, the CDR3 reads TGTGCCAGCAGTCACCTAACTAGTTTCAATGAGCAGTTCTTC. Encoded protein: CASSHLTSFNEQFF.

The sample holds many counts of this clone. The chain links TRBV7-8 to TRBJ1-1; maybe TRBD1 (6 bases). CDR1 is SGHVS, CDR2 FQNEAQ, per germline. CDR3 size: 15 residues. V was shortened by 0 bases and J by 5 bases, with 13 bases between the two germline ends. CDR3 bases: TGTGCCAGCAGCTTAGCGGGCCTGGGGGCAACTGAAGCTTTCTTT. This translates into CASSLAGLGATEAFF.

The V call is TRBV9, the J call TRBJ2-6, with D unresolved. The CDR3 contains 17 residues. Germline CDR1 SGDLS, CDR2 YYNGEE. V was shortened by 2 bases and J by 0 bases, with 12 bases between the two germline ends. The DNA of the CDR3 is TGTGCCAGCAGCGTCGGTTCCCTCTCCTCTGGGGCCAACGTCCTGACTTTC. Amino acids: CASSVGSLSSGANVLTF.